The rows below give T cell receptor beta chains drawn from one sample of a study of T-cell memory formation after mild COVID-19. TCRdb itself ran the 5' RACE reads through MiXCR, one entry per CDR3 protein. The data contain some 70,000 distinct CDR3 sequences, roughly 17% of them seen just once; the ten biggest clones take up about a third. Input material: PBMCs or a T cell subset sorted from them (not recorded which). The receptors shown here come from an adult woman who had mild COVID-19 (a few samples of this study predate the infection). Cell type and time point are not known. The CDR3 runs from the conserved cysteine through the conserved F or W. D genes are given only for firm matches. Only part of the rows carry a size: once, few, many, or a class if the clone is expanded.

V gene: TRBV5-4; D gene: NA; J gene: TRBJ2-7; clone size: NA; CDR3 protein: CASSSDDEQYF; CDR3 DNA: TGTGCCAGCAGCTCGGACGACGAGCAGTACTTC
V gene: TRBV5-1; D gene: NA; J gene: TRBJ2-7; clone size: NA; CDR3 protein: CASSFVEAYEQYF; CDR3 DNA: TGCGCCAGCAGCTTTGTGGAGGCCTACGAGCAGTACTTC
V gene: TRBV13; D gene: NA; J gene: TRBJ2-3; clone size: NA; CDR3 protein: CASSPQVTQYF; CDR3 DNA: TGTGCCAGCAGCCCCCAGGTTACGCAGTATTTT
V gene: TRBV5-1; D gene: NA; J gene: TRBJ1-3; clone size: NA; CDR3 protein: CASSSSRGAGNTIYF; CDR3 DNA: TGCGCCAGCAGCTCTTCCCGTGGGGCTGGAAACACCATATATTTT
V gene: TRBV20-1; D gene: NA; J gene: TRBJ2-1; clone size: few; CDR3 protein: CSADRLSSYNEQFF; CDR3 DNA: TGCAGTGCTGACAGGTTGAGCTCCTACAATGAGCAGTTCTTC
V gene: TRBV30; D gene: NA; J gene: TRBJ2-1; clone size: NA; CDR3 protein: CACPNAHNEQFF; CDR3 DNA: TGTGCCTGTCCAAATGCCCACAATGAGCAGTTCTTC
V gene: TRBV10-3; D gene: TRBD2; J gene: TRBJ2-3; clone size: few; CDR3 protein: CAISESLLAGGSDTQYF; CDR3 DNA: TGTGCCATCAGTGAGTCGCTCCTAGCGGGTGGTTCAGATACGCAGTATTTT
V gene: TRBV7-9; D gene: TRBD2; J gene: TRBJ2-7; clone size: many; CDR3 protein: CASSPGLSLREQYF; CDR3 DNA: TGTGCCAGCAGCCCGGGACTATCCCTACGAGAGCAGTACTTC
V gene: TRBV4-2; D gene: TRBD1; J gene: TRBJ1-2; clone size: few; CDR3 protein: CASSQAPGQVSNYGYTF; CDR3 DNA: TGTGCCAGCAGCCAGGCCCCGGGACAGGTTTCTAACTATGGCTACACCTTC
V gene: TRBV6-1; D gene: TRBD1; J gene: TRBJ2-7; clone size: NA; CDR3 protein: CASSATGQGTYEQYF; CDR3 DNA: TGTGCCAGCAGTGCAACGGGACAGGGAACCTACGAGCAGTACTTC
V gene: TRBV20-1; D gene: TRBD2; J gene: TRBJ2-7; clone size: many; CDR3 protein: CSAAGTSEPYEQYF; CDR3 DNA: TGCAGTGCTGCCGGGACTAGCGAACCCTACGAGCAGTACTTC
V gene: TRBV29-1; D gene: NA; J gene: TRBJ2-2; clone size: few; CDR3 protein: CSVDAGYPGELFF; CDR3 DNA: TGCAGCGTTGATGCGGGTTACCCCGGGGAGCTGTTTTTT
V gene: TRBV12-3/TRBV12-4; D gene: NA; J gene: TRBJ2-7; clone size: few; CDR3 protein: CASSFGSEQYF; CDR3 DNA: TGTGCCAGCAGTTTCGGGTCCGAGCAGTACTTC
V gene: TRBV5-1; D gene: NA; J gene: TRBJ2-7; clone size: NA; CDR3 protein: CASSLNLAPSSYEQYF; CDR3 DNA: TGCGCCAGCAGCTTGAACCTAGCGCCGAGCTCCTACGAGCAGTACTTC
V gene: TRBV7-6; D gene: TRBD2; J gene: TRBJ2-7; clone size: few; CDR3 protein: CASSFRTSGTSSYEQYF; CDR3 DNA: TGTGCCAGCAGCTTTAGGACTAGCGGGACCAGCTCCTACGAGCAGTACTTC
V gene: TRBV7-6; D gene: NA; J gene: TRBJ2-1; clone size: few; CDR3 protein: CASSLARLGGEQFF; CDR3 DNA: TGTGCCAGCAGCTTAGCGCGCCTCGGAGGGGAGCAGTTCTTC
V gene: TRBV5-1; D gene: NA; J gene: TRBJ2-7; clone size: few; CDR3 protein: CASSLGLARTYEQYF; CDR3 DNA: TGCGCCAGCAGCTTGGGTCTAGCGCGAACCTACGAGCAGTACTTC
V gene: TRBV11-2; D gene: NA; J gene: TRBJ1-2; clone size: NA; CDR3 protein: CASSGRNYGYTF; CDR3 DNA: TGTGCCAGCAGCGGCCGTAACTATGGCTACACCTTC
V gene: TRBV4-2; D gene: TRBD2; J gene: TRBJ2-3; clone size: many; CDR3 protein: CASSRGLAGGGDTQYF; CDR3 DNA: TGTGCCAGCAGCCGGGGACTAGCGGGAGGAGGAGATACGCAGTATTTT
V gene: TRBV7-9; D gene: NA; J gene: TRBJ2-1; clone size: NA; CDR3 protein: CASSRLGGEQFF; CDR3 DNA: TGTGCCAGCAGCAGACTCGGGGGTGAGCAGTTCTTC
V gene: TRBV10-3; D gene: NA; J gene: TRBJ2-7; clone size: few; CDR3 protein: CAISEWDKNEQYF; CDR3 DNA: TGTGCCATCAGTGAGTGGGACAAGAACGAGCAGTACTTC
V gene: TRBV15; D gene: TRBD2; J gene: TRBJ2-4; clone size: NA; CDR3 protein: CATSRDPAGGIQYF; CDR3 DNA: TGTGCCACCAGCAGAGATCCGGCGGGGGGGATTCAGTACTTC
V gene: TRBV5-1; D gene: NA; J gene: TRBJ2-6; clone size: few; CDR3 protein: CASSSASGSGANVLTF; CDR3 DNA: TGCGCCAGCAGCTCCGCTAGTGGCTCTGGGGCCAACGTCCTGACTTTC
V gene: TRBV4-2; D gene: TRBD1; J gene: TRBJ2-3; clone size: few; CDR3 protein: CASSQDRQGWGDTQYF; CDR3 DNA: TGTGCCAGCAGCCAAGATCGACAGGGTTGGGGAGATACGCAGTATTTT
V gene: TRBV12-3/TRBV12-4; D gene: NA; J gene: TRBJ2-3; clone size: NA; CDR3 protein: CASSPTIPVDVVGTDTQYF; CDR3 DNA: TGTGCCAGCAGTCCAACAATCCCCGTCGACGTGGTGGGCACAGATACGCAGTATTTT
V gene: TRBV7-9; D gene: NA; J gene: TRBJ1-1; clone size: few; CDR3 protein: CASSFTADGYTEAFF; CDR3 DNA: TGTGCCAGCAGCTTTACAGCGGACGGTTACACTGAAGCTTTCTTT
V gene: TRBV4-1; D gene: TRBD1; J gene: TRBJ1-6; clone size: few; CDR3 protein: CASSQETGGFHSPLHF; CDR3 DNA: TGCGCCAGCAGCCAAGAGACAGGGGGCTTTCATTCACCCCTCCACTTT
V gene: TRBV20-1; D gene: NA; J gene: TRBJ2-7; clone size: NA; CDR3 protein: CSARREGEPGEQYF; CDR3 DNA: TGCAGTGCTAGAAGGGAAGGGGAGCCGGGCGAGCAGTACTTC
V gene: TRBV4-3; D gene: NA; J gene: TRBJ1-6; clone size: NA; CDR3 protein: CASSQTFMTPGDSPLHF; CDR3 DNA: TGCGCCAGCAGCCAAACTTTTATGACCCCGGGAGATTCACCCCTCCACTTT
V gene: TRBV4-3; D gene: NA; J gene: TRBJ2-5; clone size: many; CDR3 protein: CARPRGKETQYF; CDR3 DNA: TGCGCCCGCCCAAGGGGTAAAGAGACCCAGTACTTC
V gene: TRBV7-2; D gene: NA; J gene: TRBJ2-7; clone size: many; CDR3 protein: CASSEVGAYEQYF; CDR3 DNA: TGTGCCAGCAGCGAGGTCGGAGCCTACGAGCAGTACTTC
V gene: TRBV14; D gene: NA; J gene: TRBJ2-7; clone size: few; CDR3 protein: CASSLRRDRSYEQYF; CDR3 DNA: TGTGCCAGCAGCCTACGCCGGGACCGCTCCTACGAGCAGTACTTC
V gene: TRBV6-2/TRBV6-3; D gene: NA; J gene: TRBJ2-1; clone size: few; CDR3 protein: CASSPLGTYNEQFF; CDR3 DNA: TGTGCCAGCAGCCCGCTGGGGACCTACAATGAGCAGTTCTTC
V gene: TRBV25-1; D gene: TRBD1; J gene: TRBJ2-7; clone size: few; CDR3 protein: CATDPGGRNEQYF; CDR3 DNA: TGTGCCACCGATCCAGGGGGTAGAAACGAGCAGTACTTC
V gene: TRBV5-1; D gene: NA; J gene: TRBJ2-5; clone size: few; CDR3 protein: CASSPDSGQGHWETQYF; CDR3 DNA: TGCGCCAGCAGCCCCGATTCCGGGCAGGGGCACTGGGAGACCCAGTACTTC
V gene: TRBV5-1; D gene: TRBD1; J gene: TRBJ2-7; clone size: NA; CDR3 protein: CASSLVGQGYEQYF; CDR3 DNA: TGCGCCAGCAGCTTGGTGGGACAGGGATACGAGCAGTACTTC
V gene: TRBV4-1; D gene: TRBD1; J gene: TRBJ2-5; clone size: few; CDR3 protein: CASSQDRGSQETQYF; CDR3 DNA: TGCGCCAGCAGCCAGGACAGGGGATCCCAAGAGACCCAGTACTTC
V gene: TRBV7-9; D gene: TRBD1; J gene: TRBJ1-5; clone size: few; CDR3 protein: CASSWDRDNQPQHF; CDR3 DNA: TGTGCCAGCAGCTGGGACAGGGACAATCAGCCCCAGCATTTT
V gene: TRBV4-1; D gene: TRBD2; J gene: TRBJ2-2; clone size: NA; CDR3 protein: CASSRLAGGLDTGELFF; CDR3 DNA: TGCGCCAGCTCGAGGCTAGCGGGGGGATTGGACACCGGGGAGCTGTTTTTT
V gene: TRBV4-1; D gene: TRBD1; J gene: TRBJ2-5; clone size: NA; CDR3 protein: CASSHPRTGYQETQYF; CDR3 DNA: TGCGCCAGCAGCCACCCCCGGACAGGGTACCAAGAGACCCAGTACTTC
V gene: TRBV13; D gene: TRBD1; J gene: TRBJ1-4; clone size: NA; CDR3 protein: CASNRDRSDEKLFF; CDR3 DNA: TGTGCCAGCAACCGGGACAGGAGTGATGAAAAACTGTTTTTT
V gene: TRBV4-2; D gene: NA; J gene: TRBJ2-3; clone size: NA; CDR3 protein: CASSQKSRDTQYF; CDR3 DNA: TGTGCCAGCAGCCAAAAAAGCCGGGATACGCAGTATTTT
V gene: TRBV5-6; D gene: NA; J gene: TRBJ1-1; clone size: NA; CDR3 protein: CASSLRDGNTEAFF; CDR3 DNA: TGTGCCAGCAGCTTGCGGGACGGGAACACTGAAGCTTTCTTT
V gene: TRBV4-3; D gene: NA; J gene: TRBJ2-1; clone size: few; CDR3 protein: CASSPTGTLYNEQFF; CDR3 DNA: TGCGCCAGCAGCCCGACCGGGACTTTGTACAATGAGCAGTTCTTC
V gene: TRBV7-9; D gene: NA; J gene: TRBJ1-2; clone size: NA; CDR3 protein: CASSPGSYGYTF; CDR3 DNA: TGTGCCAGCAGCCCGGGTAGCTATGGCTACACCTTC
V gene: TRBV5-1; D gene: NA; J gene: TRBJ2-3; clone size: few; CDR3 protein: CASSFTQGEEQYF; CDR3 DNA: TGCGCCAGCAGCTTTACTCAGGGTGAAGAGCAGTATTTT
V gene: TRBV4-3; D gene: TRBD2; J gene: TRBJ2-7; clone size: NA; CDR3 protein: CASSQDQASGSEQYF; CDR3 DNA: TGCGCCAGCAGCCAAGATCAGGCTAGCGGGAGCGAGCAGTACTTC
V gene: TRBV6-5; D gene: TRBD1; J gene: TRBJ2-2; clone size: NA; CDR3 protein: CASSGQENTGELFF; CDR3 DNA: TGTGCCAGCAGTGGACAGGAGAACACCGGGGAGCTGTTTTTT
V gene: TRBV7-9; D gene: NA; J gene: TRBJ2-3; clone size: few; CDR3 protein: CASTTPLGEGTDTQYF; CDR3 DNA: TGTGCCAGCACCACACCCTTAGGGGAGGGCACAGATACGCAGTATTTT
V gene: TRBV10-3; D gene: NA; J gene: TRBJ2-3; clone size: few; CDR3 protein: CATADRPDTQYF; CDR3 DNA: TGTGCCACCGCGGACAGACCAGATACGCAGTATTTT
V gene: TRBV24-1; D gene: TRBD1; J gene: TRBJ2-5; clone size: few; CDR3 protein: CATSDQGTGQETQYF; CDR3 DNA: TGTGCCACCAGTGACCAAGGGACAGGCCAAGAGACCCAGTACTTC
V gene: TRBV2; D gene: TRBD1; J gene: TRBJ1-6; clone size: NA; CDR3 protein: CASRAGGITHSPLHF; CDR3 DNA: TGTGCCAGCAGGGCAGGGGGAATTACCCATTCACCCCTCCACTTT
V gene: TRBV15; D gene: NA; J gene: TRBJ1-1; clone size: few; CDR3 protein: CATRDIRRTEAFF; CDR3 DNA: TGTGCCACCCGGGACATTAGGAGAACTGAAGCTTTCTTT
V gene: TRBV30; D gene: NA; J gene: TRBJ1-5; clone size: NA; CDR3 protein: CAWSERAGGQPQHF; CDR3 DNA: TGTGCCTGGAGTGAACGGGCCGGAGGGCAGCCCCAGCATTTT
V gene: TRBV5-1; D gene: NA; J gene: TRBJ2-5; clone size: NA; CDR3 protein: CASSLGQGGEETQYF; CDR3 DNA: TGCGCCAGCAGCTTGGGACAGGGAGGCGAAGAGACCCAGTACTTC
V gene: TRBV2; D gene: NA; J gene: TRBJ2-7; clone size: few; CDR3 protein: CASTLAGAVPYEQYF; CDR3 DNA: TGTGCCAGCACCCTGGCGGGGGCCGTGCCTTACGAGCAGTACTTC
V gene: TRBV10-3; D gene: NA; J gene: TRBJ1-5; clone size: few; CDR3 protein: CAISERGHDQPQHF; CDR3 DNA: TGTGCCATCAGTGAGAGGGGACATGATCAGCCCCAGCATTTT
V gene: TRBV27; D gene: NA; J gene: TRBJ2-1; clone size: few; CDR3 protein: CASSLSDSNEQFF; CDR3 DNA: TGTGCCAGCAGTTTATCCGACTCGAATGAGCAGTTCTTC
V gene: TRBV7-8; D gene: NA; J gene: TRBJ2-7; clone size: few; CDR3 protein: CASSAGTGGEQYF; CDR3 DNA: TGTGCCAGCAGCGCCGGGACTGGTGGCGAGCAGTACTTC